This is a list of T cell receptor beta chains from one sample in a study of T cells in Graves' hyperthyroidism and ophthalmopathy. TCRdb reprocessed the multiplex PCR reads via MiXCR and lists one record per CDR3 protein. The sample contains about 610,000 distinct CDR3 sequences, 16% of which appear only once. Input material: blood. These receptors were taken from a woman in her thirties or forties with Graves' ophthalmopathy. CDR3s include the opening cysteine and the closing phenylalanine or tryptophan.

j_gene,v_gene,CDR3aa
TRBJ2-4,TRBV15,CATSRDRQGGINIQYF
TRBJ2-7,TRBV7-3,CASLVGTSGSYEQYF
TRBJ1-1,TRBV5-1,CASSRDGQLNTEAFF
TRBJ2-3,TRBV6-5,CASRVAGGSTDTQYF
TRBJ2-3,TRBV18,CASSPPSSGLVGTQYF
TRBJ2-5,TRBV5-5,CASSLVDRTQETQYF
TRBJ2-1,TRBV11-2,CASRPTSGPNNEQFF
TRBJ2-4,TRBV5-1,CASSLGNAGLAKNIQYF
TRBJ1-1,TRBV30,CAWRGYTEAFF
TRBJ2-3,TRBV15,CATSRDPTRGGLSTDTQYF
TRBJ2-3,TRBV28,CASSFMSEGPDTQYF
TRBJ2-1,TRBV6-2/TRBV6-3,CASSYSVGRAGNEQFF
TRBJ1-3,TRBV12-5,CASGLVARDRVTSALSGNTIYF
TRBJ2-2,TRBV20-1,CSAYPAGLNTGELFF
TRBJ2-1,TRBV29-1,CSGAKVVNNEQFF
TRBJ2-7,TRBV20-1,CSAIGGHSYEQYF
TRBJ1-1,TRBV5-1,CASSLDPPNTEAFF
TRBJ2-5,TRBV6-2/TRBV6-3,CASSYDQTASEMETQYF
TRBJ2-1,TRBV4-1,CASSQDQIMGEGRGYNEQFF
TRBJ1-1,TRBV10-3,CAISLEGNTEAFF
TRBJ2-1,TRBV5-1,CASSLGVIGSANEQFF
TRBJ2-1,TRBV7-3,CASSRDRGLGNEQFF
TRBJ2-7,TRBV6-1,CASSRTASREQYF
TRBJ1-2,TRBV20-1,CSARTGPGYTF
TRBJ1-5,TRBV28,CASSPGTRNSNQPQHF
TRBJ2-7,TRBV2,CASINSYEQYF
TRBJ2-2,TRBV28,CASSLHPQGRGGELFF
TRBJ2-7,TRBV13,CASSFQRSSYEQYF
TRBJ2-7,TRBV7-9,CASSRGQGKPYEQYF
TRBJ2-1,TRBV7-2,CASSLSSGSYNEQFF
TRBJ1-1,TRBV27,CASSPDSQLNTEAFF
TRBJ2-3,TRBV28,CASSFLGGQQDTQYF
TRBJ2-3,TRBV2,CASSSWVASTDTQYF
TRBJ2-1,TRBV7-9,CASSRGLAGGYNNEQFF
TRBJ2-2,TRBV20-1,CSARPGGGAGELFF
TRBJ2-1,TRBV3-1,CASSQQTAGYYNEQFF
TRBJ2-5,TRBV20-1,CSARSGGRETQCF
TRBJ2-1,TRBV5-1,CASSLGLAGGFDEQFF
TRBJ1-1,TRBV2,CASSVSQENTEAFF
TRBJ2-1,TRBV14,CASSQPPGQVDEQFF
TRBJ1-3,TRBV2,CASSKTRDTIYF
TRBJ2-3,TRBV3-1,CASSQGQGPVADTQYF
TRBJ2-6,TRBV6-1,CASSEFPLAGSSGANVLTF
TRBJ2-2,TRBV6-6,CASSYVRGEGELFF
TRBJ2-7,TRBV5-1,CASTKWGGTSESYEQYF
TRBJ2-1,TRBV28,CASSTGPANNEQFF
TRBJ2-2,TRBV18,CASSPIAETGELFF
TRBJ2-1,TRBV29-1,CSFRTSGYNEQFF
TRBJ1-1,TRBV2,CASSDGPGGRQAFF
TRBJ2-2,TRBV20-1,CSARRVGGLNTGELSF
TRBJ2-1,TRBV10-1,CASSEYMEVGEQFF
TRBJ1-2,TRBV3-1,CASSPPQGYGYTF
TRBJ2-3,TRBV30,CAWRASGRVSTDTQYF
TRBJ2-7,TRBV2,CASSEWASGKGSSYEQYF
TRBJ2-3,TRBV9,CASSAQGLSTDTQYF
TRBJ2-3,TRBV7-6,CASSLERTGADTQYF